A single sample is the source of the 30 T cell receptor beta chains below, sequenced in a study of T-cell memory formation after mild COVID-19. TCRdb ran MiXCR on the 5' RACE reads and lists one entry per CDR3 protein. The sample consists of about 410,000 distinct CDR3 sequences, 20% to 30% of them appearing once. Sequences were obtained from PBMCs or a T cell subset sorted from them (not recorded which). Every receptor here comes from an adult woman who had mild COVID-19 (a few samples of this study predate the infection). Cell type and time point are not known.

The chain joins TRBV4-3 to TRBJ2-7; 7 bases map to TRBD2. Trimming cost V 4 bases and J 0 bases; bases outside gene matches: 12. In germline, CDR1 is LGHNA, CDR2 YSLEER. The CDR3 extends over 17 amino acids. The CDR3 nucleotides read TGCGCCAGCAGCCGAGGGGTAATTAGCGGGTACTCCTACGAGCAGTACTTC. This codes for CASSRGVISGYSYEQYF.

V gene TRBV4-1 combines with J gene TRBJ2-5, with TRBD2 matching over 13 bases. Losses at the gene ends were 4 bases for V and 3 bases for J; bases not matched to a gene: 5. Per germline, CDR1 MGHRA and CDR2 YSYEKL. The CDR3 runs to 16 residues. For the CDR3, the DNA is TGCGCCAGCAGCCTTTTCGGACTAGCGGGGGAAGAGACCCAGTACTTC. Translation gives CASSLFGLAGEETQYF.

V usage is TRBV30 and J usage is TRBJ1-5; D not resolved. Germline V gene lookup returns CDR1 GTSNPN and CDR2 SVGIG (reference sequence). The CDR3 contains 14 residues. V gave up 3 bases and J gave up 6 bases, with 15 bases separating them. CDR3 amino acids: CAWSIGGFGQPQHF. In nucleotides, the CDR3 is TGTGCCTGGAGCATCGGAGGGTTTGGTCAGCCCCAGCATTTT.

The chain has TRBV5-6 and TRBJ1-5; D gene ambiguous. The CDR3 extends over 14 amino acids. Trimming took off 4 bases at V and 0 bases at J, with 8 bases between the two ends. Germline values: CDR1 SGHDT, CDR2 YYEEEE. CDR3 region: CASSLYLSNQPQHF. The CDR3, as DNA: TGTGCCAGCAGCCTGTACCTTAGCAATCAGCCCCAGCATTTT.

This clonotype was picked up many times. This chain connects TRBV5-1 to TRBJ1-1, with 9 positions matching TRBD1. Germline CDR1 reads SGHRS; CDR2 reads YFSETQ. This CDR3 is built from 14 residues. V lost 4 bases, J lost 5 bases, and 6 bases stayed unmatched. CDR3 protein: CASSPGQGGTEAFF. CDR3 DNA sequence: TGCGCCAGCAGCCCGGGACAGGGTGGGACTGAAGCTTTCTTT.

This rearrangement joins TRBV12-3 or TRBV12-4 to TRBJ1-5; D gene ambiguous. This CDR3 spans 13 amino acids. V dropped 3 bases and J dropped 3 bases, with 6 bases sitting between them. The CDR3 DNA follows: TGTGCCAGCAGTTTCAGGCCCAATCAGCCCCAGCATTTT. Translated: CASSFRPNQPQHF.

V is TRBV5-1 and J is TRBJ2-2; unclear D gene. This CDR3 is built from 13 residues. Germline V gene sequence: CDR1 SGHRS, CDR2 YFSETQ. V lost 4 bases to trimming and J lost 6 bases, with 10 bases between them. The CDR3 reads CASSPSLPGELFF. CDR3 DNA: TGCGCCAGCAGCCCTTCCCTTCCCGGGGAGCTGTTTTTT.

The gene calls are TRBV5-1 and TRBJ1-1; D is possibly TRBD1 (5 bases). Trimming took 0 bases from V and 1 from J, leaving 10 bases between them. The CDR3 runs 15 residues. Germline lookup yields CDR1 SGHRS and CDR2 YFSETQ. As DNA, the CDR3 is TGCGCCAGCAGCTTGGTAATGGGACGGAACACTGAAGCTTTCTTT. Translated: CASSLVMGRNTEAFF.

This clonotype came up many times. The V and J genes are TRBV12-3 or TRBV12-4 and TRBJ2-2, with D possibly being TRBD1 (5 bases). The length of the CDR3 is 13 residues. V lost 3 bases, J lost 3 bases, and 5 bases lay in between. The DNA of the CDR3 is TGTGCCAGCAGTTTGGGGCACACCGGGGAGCTGTTTTTT. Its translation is CASSLGHTGELFF.

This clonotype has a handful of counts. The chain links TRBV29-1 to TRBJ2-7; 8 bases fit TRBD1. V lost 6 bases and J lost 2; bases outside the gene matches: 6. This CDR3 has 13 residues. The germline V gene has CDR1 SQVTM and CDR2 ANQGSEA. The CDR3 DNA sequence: TGCAGCGTACGACAGGGGACAGCCTACGAGCAGTACTTC. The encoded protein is CSVRQGTAYEQYF.

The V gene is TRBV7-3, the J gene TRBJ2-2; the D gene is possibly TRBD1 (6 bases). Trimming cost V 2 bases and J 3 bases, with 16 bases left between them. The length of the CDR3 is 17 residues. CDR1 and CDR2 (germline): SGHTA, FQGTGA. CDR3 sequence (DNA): TGTGCCAGCAGCTTATCTTACCGGGACAAGGACACCGGGGAGCTGTTTTTT. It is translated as CASSLSYRDKDTGELFF. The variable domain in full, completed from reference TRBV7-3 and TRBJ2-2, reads GAGVSQTPSNKVTEKGKYVELRCDPISGHTALYWYRQSLGQGPEFLIYFQGTGAADDSGLPNDRFFAVRPEGSVSTLKIQRTERGDSAVYLCASSLSYRDKDTGELFFGEGSRLTVL.

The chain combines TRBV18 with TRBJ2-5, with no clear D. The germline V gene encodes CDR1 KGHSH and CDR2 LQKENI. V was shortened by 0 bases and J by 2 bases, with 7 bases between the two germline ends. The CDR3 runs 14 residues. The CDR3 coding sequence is TGTGCCAGCTCACCACCGAGCCAGCAAGAGACCCAGTACTTC. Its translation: CASSPPSQQETQYF.

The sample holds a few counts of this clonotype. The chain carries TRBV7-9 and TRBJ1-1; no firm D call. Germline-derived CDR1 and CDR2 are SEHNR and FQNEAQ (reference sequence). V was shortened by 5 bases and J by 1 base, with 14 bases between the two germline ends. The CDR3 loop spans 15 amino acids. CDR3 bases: TGTGCCAGCAGCCCAAGGTACCGACCGAACACTGAAGCTTTCTTT. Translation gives CASSPRYRPNTEAFF. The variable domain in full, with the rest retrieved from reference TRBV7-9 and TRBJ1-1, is DTGVSQNPRHKITKRGQNVTFRCDPISEHNRLYWYRQTLGQGPEFLTYFQNEAQLEKSRLLSDRFSAERPKGSFSTLEIQRTEQGDSAMYLCASSPRYRPNTEAFFGQGTRLTVV.

The CDR3 loop is CASSLGGAIHLSYEQYF. In DNA, the CDR3 is TGTGCCAGCAGCTTAGGGGGGGCGATCCATCTTTCCTACGAGCAGTACTTC. The chain couples TRBV7-9 to TRBJ2-7, with D perhaps TRBD1 or TRBD2 (6 bases each). Trimming cost V 1 base and J 1 base, with 17 bases left between them. Germline values: CDR1 SEHNR, CDR2 FQNEAQ (reference sequence). The CDR3 totals 17 residues. Based on the CDR3 plus reference TRBV7-9 and TRBJ2-7, the full variable domain is DTGVSQNPRHKITKRGQNVTFRCDPISEHNRLYWYRQTLGQGPEFLTYFQNEAQLEKSRLLSDRFSAERPKGSFSTLEIQRTEQGDSAMYLCASSLGGAIHLSYEQYFGPGTRLTVT.

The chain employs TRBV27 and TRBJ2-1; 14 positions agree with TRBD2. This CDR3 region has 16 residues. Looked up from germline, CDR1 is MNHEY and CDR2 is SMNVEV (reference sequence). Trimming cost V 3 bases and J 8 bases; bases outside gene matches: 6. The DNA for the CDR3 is TGTGCCAGCAGTTTTTGGACTAGCGGGGGGAGGGATGAGCAGTTCTTC. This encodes CASSFWTSGGRDEQFF.

The CDR3 nucleotides read TGTGCCACCAGCAGAGTAGTCTACGACTACGAGCAGTACTTC. It is translated as CATSRVVYDYEQYF. This chain uses TRBV15 with TRBJ2-7; D uncertain. Trimming removed 1 base at V and 3 bases at J, with 10 bases between. Per the germline V gene, CDR1 is LNHNV and CDR2 is YYDKDF (reference sequence). This CDR3 has 14 amino acids. The whole variable domain, filled in from reference TRBV15 and TRBJ2-7, reads DAMVIQNPRYQVTQFGKPVTLSCSQTLNHNVMYWYQQKSSQAPKLLFHYYDKDFNNEADTPDNFQSRRPNTSFCFLDIRSPGLGDTAMYLCATSRVVYDYEQYFGPGTRLTVT.

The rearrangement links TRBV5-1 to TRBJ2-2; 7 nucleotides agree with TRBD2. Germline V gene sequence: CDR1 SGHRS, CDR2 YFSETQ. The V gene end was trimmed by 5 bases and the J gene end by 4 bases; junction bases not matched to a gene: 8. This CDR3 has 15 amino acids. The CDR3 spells CASSRRETITGELFF. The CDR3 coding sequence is TGCGCCAGCAGTCGGCGGGAGACCATCACCGGGGAGCTGTTTTTT.

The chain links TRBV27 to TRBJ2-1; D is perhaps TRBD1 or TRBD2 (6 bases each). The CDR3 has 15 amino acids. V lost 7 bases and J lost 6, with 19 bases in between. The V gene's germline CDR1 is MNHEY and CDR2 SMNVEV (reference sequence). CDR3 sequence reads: CASTRRGPNLNEQFF. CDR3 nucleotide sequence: TGTGCCAGCACCCGACGGGGGCCGAACCTCAATGAGCAGTTCTTC.

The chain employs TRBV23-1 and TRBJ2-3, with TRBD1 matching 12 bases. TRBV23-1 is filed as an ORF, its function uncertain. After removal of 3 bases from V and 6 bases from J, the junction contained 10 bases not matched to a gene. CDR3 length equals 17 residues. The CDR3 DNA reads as TGCGCCAGCAGTCATCCCATCGGGACAGGGGGCCCCGATACGCAGTATTTT. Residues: CASSHPIGTGGPDTQYF.

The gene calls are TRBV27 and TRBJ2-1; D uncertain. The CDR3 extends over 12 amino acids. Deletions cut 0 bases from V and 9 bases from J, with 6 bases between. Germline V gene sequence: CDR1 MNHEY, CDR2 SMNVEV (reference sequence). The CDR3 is CASSLSGLEQFF. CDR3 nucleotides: TGTGCCAGCAGTTTATCGGGCCTTGAGCAGTTCTTC.

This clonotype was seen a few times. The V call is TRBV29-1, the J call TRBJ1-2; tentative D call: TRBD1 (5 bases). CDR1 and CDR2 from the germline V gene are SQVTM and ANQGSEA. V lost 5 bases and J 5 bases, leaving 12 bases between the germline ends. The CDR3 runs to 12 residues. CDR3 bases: TGCAGCGTTTTGGAGGGGAGGTATGGCTACACCTTC. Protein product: CSVLEGRYGYTF. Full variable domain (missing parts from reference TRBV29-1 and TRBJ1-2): SAVISQKPSRDICQRGTSLTIQCQVDSQVTMMFWYRQQPGQSLTLIATANQGSEATYESGFVIDKFPISRPNLTFSTLTVSNMSPEDSSIYLCSVLEGRYGYTFGSGTRLTVV.

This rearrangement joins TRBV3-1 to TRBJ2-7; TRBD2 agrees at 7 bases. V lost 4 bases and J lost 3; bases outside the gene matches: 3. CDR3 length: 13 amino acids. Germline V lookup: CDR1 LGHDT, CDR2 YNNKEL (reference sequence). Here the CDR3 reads CASSRPGGYEQYF. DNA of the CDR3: TGTGCCAGCAGCCGACCGGGAGGCTACGAGCAGTACTTC.

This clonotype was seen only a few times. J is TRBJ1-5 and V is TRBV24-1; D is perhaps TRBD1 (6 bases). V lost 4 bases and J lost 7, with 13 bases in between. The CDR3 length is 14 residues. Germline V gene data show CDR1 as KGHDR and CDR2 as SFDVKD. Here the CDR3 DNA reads TGTGCCACCAGTGAGACACAGGGTGGCCAGCCCCAGCATTTT. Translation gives CATSETQGGQPQHF.

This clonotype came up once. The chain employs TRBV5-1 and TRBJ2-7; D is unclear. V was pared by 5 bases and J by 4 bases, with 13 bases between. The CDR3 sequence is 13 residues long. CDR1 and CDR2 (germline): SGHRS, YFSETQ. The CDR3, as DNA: TGCGCCAGCAGTGAGTATCATGCGTACGAGCAGTACTTC. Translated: CASSEYHAYEQYF. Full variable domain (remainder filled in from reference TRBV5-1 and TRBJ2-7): KAGVTQTPRYLIKTRGQQVTLSCSPISGHRSVSWYQQTPGQGLQFLFEYFSETQRNKGNFPGRFSGRQFSNSRSEMNVSTLELGDSALYLCASSEYHAYEQYFGPGTRLTVT.

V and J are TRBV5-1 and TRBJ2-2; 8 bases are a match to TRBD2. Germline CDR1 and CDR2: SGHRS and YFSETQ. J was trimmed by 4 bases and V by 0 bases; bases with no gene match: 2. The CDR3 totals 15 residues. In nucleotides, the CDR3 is TGCGCCAGCAGCTTGGTGCTAGCGGGCACCGGGGAGCTGTTTTTT. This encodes CASSLVLAGTGELFF.

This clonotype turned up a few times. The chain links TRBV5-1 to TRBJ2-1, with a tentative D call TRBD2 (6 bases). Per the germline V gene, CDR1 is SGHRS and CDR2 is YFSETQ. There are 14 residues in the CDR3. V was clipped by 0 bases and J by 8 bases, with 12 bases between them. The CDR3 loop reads CASSLGGTWDEQFF. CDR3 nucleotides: TGCGCCAGCAGCTTGGGAGGGACTTGGGATGAGCAGTTCTTC.

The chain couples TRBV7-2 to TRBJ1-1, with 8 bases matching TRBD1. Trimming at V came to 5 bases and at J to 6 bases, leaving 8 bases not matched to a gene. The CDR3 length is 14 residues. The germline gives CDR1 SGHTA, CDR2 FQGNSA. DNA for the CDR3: TGTGCCAGCAGCAGCAGGGGGCGCGGCGCTGAAGCTTTCTTT. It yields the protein CASSSRGRGAEAFF.

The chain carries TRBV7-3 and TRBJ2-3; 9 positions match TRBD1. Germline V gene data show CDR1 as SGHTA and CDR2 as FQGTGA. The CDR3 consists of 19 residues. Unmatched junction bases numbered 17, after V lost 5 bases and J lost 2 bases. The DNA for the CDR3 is TGTGCCAGCAGCCCAGCGGGTCCCGGGACAGGGCTTAACACAGATACGCAGTATTTT. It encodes CASSPAGPGTGLNTDTQYF.

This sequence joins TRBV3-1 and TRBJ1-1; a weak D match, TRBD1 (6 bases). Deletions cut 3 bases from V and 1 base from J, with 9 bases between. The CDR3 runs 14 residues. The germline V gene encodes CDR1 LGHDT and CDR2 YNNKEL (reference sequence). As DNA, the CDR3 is TGTGCCAGCAGCCAGGCAGGGGCGAACACTGAAGCTTTCTTT. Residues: CASSQAGANTEAFF. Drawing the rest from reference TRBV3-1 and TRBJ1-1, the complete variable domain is DTAVSQTPKYLVTQMGNDKSIKCEQNLGHDTMYWYKQDSKKFLKIMFSYNNKELIINETVPNRFSPKSPDKAHLNLHINSLELGDSAVYFCASSQAGANTEAFFGQGTRLTVV.

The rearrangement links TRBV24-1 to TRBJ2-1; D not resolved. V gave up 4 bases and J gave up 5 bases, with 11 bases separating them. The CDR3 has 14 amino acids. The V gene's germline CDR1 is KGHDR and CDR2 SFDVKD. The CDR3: CATSDALINNEQFF. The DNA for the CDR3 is TGTGCCACCAGTGACGCTCTCATAAACAATGAGCAGTTCTTC.